The next 23 T cell receptor beta chains were all read from a single sample in a study of blood T cells in healthy people across ages. The use of a sample-barcoded 5' primer and a J-beta primer mix characterized a second PCR of about 6 to 11 cycles. TCRdb redid the calling of the 5' RACE reads with MiXCR, one entry per CDR3 protein. The sample consists of around 710,000 distinct CDR3 sequences, approximately 43% of them appearing once. The sample consisted of blood. These receptors were collected from a woman aged 55 to 70 in good health.

This clonotype was counted only a few times. This chain connects TRBV9 to TRBJ2-1; either TRBD1 or TRBD2 may supply D (7 bases each). Per the germline V gene, CDR1 is SGDLS and CDR2 is YYNGEE. CDR3 length equals 15 residues. V was trimmed by 0 bases and J by 7 bases, leaving 14 bases between them. For the CDR3, the DNA is TGTGCCAGCAGCGTAGCCCCAGGGGGGGAGAATGAGCAGTTCTTC. It is translated as CASSVAPGGENEQFF. Filled out from reference TRBV9 and TRBJ2-1, the complete variable domain reads DSGVTQTPKHLITATGQRVTLRCSPRSGDLSVYWYQQSLDQGLQFLIQYYNGEERAKGNILERFSAQQFPDLHSELNLSSLELGDSALYFCASSVAPGGENEQFFGPGTRLTVL.

This clonotype was recorded once. Here the CDR3 reads CASSSPRGDVRDGELFF. CDR3 bases: TGTGCCAGCAGCTCCCCCCGAGGGGACGTACGGGACGGGGAGCTGTTTTTT. This chain connects TRBV7-9 to TRBJ2-2; D could derive from TRBD1 or TRBD2 (5 bases each). Germline assignment: CDR1 SEHNR and CDR2 FQNEAQ (reference sequence). The CDR3 totals 17 residues. The germline V and J ends were trimmed by 4 bases and 7 bases, with 22 bases remaining between them.

This clonotype was seen many times. The chain employs TRBV9 and TRBJ2-1, with D unclear. Looked up from germline, CDR1 is SGDLS and CDR2 is YYNGEE. CDR3 length equals 13 residues. With 0 bases removed from V and 3 bases from J, the gap between germline ends came to 4 bases. This CDR3 is CASSVEDYNEQFF. The CDR3 nucleotides read TGTGCCAGCAGCGTAGAAGACTACAATGAGCAGTTCTTC.

The chain recombines TRBV7-9 with TRBJ2-3; the match to TRBD2 covers 8 bases. Germline assignment: CDR1 SEHNR and CDR2 FQNEAQ (reference sequence). The junction had 10 bases not matched to a gene; V was cut back by 1 base and J by 4 bases. The CDR3 has 17 residues. The CDR3 DNA sequence: TGTGCCAGCAGCTTAGGCCTTAGCGGGATGTCCCCAGATACGCAGTATTTT. It specifies CASSLGLSGMSPDTQYF.

The J gene is TRBJ2-1, the V gene TRBV7-2; D is uncertain. Germline CDR1 SGHTA, CDR2 FQGNSA. Trimming cost V 5 bases and J 11 bases, with 13 bases left between them. The CDR3 is made up of 12 amino acids. The CDR3 DNA reads TGTGCCAGCAGCCCTCTCAGTGCTAAGCAGTTCTTC. This codes for CASSPLSAKQFF.

The rearrangement joins TRBV7-2 to TRBJ1-2, with unresolved D. Trimming pared 8 bases from V and 3 bases from J, leaving 13 bases between. Germline CDR1 SGHTA, CDR2 FQGNSA. CDR3 length: 13 amino acids. The CDR3 loop reads CASGTRQDYGYTF. The CDR3 DNA reads as TGTGCCAGCGGAACGAGACAAGACTATGGCTACACCTTC.

This clonotype occurred many times. The chain recombines TRBV7-2 with TRBJ2-3; TRBD1 is a possible D gene (5 bases). This CDR3 has 13 amino acids. Trimming stripped 5 bases from V and 8 bases from J, with 14 bases between. Germline V gene sequence: CDR1 SGHTA, CDR2 FQGNSA. DNA for the CDR3: TGTGCCAGCAGCACCAGGACCCAGGGTACGCAGTATTTT. This sequence encodes CASSTRTQGTQYF.

This clonotype was detected many times. J is TRBJ2-7 and V is TRBV3-1; possible D gene TRBD1, 6 bases. The CDR3 covers 14 residues. Germline V gene data show CDR1 as LGHDT and CDR2 as YNNKEL (reference sequence). The ends were cut back, 4 bases at V and 3 bases at J, with 13 bases in the middle. The CDR3 bases are TGTGCCAGCAGCCTCCCGGGACACCTCTACGAGCAGTACTTC. This translates into CASSLPGHLYEQYF.

This sequence joins TRBV20-1 and TRBJ2-4; TRBD2 might be the D (5 bases). Germline V CDR1 and CDR2: DFQATT, SNEGSKA (reference sequence). V shed 6 bases and J shed 4 bases, with 10 bases lying between them. The CDR3 runs 12 residues. The CDR3 DNA is TGCAGTGCGACTCGGGGAAAAAACATTCAGTACTTC. It specifies CSATRGKNIQYF.

The chain links TRBV11-2 to TRBJ2-2; no firm D call. The V end lost 5 bases, the J end lost 4 bases, and 8 bases lay between the germline ends. The CDR3 has 13 amino acids. Germline values: CDR1 SGHAT, CDR2 FQNNGV. CDR3 protein: CASSVGSTGELFF. CDR3 nucleotide sequence: TGTGCCAGCAGCGTAGGAAGCACCGGGGAGCTGTTTTTT.

The table lists this clonotype with many counts. This chain joins TRBV27 and TRBJ2-1; TRBD1 agrees at 9 bases. J gave up 10 bases and V 7 bases, and 11 bases lay outside the gene matches. CDR1 and CDR2 from the germline V gene are MNHEY and SMNVEV (reference sequence). This CDR3 contains 14 residues. The CDR3 DNA reads TGTGCCAGCACCCTCAACAGGGGGCAGCGGGAGCAGTTCTTC. This translates into CASTLNRGQREQFF.

V usage is TRBV7-8 and J usage is TRBJ2-3; 7 nucleotides line up with TRBD2. The germline CDR1 and CDR2 sequences are SGHVS and FQNEAQ. The trim removed 7 bases at V and 3 bases at J, leaving 10 bases unmatched. CDR3 length: 15 residues. In DNA form, the CDR3 reads TGTGCCAGCACCTTGGGCGGGAGAGGGACAGATACGCAGTATTTT. Its protein is CASTLGGRGTDTQYF.

The rearrangement links TRBV6-5 to TRBJ2-2; D gene ambiguous. The CDR3 is 15 residues long. Per germline, CDR1 MNHEY and CDR2 SVGAGI. The V gene lost 2 bases and the J gene lost 7 bases, with 14 bases spanning the gap. For the CDR3, the DNA is TGTGCCAGCAGTTACGCGGCCCCTGGGATCGGGGAGCTGTTTTTT. Amino acid sequence: CASSYAAPGIGELFF.

This clonotype was counted between two and nine times. The chain carries TRBV7-3 and TRBJ2-1; TRBD2 matches 10 bases. Trimming took 5 bases from V and 9 from J; bases not matched to a gene: 10. CDR1 is SGHTA and CDR2 is FQGTGA in the germline V gene. The CDR3 sequence is 15 residues long. The CDR3 here is CASSPSLAGAGEQFF. In DNA, the CDR3 is TGTGCCAGCAGCCCGAGCCTAGCGGGAGCGGGTGAGCAGTTCTTC.

This clonotype was seen more than once but under ten times. The chain carries TRBV29-1 and TRBJ1-2; a weak D match, TRBD1 (5 bases). Trimming stripped 7 bases from V and 3 bases from J, with 12 bases between. Germline loops: CDR1 SQVTM, CDR2 ANQGSEA. The CDR3 covers 12 residues. DNA of the CDR3: TGCAGCGCTCGACGGGGCGACTATGGCTACACCTTC. Its protein is CSARRGDYGYTF.

This clonotype was counted ten times or more. Just one base apart from a much larger clone, this may be a read error. Written as DNA, the CDR3 is TGTGCCACCAGTGATTCCATGGTCCACAGGGGGCCCCTCCCTCCCTACAATGAGCAGTACTTC. As protein: CATSDSMVHRGPLPPYNEQYF. The J gene is TRBJ2-1, the V gene TRBV24-1, with TRBD1 matching 9 bases. The better agreement between TRBJ2-7 and the DNA end casts doubt on the J call. Germline V gives CDR1 KGHDR, CDR2 SFDVKD. The CDR3 extends over 21 amino acids.

In its sample, this clonotype was seen many times. The rearrangement links TRBV29-1 to TRBJ2-3; D ambiguous. The CDR3 has 12 amino acids. Looked up from germline, CDR1 is SQVTM and CDR2 is ANQGSEA. Trimming removed 6 bases at V and 1 base at J, with 8 bases between. CDR3 DNA sequence: TGCAGCGTGAAGGGTGGCACAGATACGCAGTATTTT. Protein: CSVKGGTDTQYF.

The rearrangement links TRBV10-3 to TRBJ1-2; 7 positions match TRBD1. CDR1 and CDR2 (germline): ENHRY, SYGVKD. Trimming at V came to 3 bases and at J to 1 base, leaving 2 bases not matched to a gene. The CDR3 runs 14 residues. The CDR3 spells CAISDQGVNYGYTF. The CDR3 region has the DNA TGTGCCATCAGTGACCAGGGGGTTAACTATGGCTACACCTTC.

The chain carries TRBV7-2 and TRBJ2-3, with no clear D. The V end was cut by 2 bases, the J end by 6 bases, with 12 bases between. Germline-derived CDR1 and CDR2 are SGHTA and FQGNSA. This CDR3 is 14 amino acids long. CDR3 loop: CASSLPTARDTQYF. The DNA for the CDR3 is TGTGCCAGCAGCTTACCAACCGCCCGGGATACGCAGTATTTT.

In its sample, this clonotype was seen a few times. V and J are TRBV18 and TRBJ2-1; D is undetermined. Germline CDR1 KGHSH, CDR2 LQKENI. The CDR3 is 14 amino acids. V was pared by 6 bases and J by 6 bases, with 15 bases between. The CDR3 region is CASSPRSSFNEQFF. The CDR3 nucleotides are TGTGCCAGCTCTCCAAGATCCAGTTTCAATGAGCAGTTCTTC.

This clonotype has more than one count but fewer than ten. This rearrangement joins TRBV20-1 to TRBJ2-7; D call uncertain. With 3 bases removed from V and 3 bases from J, the gap between germline ends came to 12 bases. The germline V gene encodes CDR1 DFQATT and CDR2 SNEGSKA (reference sequence). There are 13 residues in the CDR3. DNA for the CDR3: TGCAGTGCTAGGGTTGGCGGATTCTACGAGCAGTACTTC. Its translation is CSARVGGFYEQYF.

In its sample, this clonotype was seen once. This chain connects TRBV21-1 to TRBJ2-1; the table's TRBD2 call for D was not verified on the DNA. TRBV21-1 is a pseudogene segment. This CDR3 has 20 amino acids. The CDR3 region has the DNA TGTGCCAGCAGCAAAGCAACGGCTAGCGGGAGGAAAATCTCCTACAATGAGCAGTTCTTC. Translating it yields CASSKATASGRKISYNEQFF.

This chain joins TRBV20-1 and TRBJ1-6; D might be TRBD1 (5 bases). The V end lost 5 bases, the J end lost 3 bases, and 8 bases lay between the germline ends. Germline V gene data show CDR1 as DFQATT and CDR2 as SNEGSKA (reference sequence). The CDR3 covers 13 residues. CDR3 sequence (DNA): TGCAGTGCTCAGGGCCTCTATAATTCACCCCTCCACTTT. Translating it yields CSAQGLYNSPLHF.